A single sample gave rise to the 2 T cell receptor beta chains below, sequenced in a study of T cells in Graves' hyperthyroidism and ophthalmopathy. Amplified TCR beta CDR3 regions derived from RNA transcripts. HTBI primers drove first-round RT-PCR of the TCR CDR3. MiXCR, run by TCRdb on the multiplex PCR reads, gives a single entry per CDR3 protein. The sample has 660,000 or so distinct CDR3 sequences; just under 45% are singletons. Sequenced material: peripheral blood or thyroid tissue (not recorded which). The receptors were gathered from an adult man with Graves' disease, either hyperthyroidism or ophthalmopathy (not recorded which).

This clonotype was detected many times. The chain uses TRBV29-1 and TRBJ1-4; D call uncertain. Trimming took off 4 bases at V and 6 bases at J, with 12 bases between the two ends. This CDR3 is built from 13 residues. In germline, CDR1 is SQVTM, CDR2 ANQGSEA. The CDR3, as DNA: TGCAGCGTTGTTTGGTGGCCGGATGAAAAACTGTTTTTT. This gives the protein CSVVWWPDEKLFF.

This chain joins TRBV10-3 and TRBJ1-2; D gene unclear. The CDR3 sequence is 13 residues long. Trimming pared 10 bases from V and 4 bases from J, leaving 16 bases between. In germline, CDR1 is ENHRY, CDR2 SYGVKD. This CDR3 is CASKKDGFYGYTF. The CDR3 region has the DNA TGTGCCAGCAAAAAGGACGGATTCTATGGCTACACCTTC.